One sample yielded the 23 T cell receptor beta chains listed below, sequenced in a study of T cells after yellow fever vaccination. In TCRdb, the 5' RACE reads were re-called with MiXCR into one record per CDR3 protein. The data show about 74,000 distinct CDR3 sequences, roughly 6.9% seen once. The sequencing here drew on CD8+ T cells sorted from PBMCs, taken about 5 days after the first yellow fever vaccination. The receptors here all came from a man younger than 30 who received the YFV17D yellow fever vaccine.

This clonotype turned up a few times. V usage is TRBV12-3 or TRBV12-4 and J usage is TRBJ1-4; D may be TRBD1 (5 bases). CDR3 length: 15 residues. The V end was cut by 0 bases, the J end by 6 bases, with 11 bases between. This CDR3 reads CASSLAGGAHEKLFF. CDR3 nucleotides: TGTGCCAGCAGTTTAGCTGGTGGGGCTCATGAAAAACTGTTTTTT.

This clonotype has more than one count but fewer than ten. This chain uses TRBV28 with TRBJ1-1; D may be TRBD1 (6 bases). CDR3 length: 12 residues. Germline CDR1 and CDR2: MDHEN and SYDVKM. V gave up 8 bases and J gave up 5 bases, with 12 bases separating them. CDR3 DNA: TGTGCCAGCCGGCGGGGGACAACTGAAGCTTTCTTT. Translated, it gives CASRRGTTEAFF.

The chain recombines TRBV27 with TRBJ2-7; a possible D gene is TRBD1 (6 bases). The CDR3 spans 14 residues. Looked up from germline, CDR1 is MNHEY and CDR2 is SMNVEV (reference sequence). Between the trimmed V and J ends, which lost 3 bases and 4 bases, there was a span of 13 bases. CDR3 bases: TGTGCCAGCAGTTTTGCGGCAGGGGAGTACGAGCAGTACTTC. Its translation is CASSFAAGEYEQYF.

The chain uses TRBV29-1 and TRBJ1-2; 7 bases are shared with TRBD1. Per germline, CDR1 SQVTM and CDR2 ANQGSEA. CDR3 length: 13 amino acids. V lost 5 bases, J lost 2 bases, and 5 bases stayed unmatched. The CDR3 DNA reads TGCAGCGTTAATGACAGGGTAAACTATGGCTACACCTTC. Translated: CSVNDRVNYGYTF. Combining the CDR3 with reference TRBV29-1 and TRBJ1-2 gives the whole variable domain SAVISQKPSRDICQRGTSLTIQCQVDSQVTMMFWYRQQPGQSLTLIATANQGSEATYESGFVIDKFPISRPNLTFSTLTVSNMSPEDSSIYLCSVNDRVNYGYTFGSGTRLTVV.

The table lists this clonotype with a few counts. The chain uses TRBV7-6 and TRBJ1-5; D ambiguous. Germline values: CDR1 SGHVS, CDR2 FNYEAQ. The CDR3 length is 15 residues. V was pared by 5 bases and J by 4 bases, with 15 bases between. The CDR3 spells CASSLGSAPNQPQHF. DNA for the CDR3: TGTGCCAGCAGCCTTGGCAGCGCACCAAATCAGCCCCAGCATTTT.

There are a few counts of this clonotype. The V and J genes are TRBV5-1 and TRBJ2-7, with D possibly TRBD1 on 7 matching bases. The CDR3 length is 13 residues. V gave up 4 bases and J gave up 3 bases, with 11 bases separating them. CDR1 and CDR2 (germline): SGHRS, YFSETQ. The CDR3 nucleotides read TGCGCCAGCAGCCCCCAGGGGGGCTACGAGCAGTACTTC. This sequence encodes CASSPQGGYEQYF.

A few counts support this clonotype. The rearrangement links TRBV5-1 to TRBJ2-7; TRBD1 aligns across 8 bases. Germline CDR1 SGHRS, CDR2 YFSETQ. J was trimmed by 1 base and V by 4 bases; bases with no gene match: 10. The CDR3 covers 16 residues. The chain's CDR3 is CASSPDQGASSYEQYF. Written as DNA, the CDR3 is TGCGCCAGCAGCCCAGATCAGGGGGCCTCATCCTACGAGCAGTACTTC.

The CDR3 loop is CASSAIFGGDEQYV. Written as DNA, the CDR3 is TGTGCCAGCAGTGCCATTTTTGGGGGCGACGAGCAGTACGTC. The chain combines TRBV6-1 with TRBJ2-7; tentatively, D is TRBD1 (6 bases). This CDR3 is 14 amino acids long. The germline V gene has CDR1 MNHNS and CDR2 SASEGT. The V gene lost 4 bases and the J gene lost 5 bases, with 15 bases spanning the gap.

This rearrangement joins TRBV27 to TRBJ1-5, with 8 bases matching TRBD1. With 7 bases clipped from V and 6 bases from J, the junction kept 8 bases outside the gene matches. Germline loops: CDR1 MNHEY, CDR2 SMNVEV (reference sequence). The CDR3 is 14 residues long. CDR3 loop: CASKQGDETQPQHF. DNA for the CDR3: TGTGCCAGCAAACAGGGGGATGAAACTCAGCCCCAGCATTTT.

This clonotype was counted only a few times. The CDR3 spells CASSFSGGVHSPLHF. The DNA for the CDR3 is TGTGCCAGCAGTTTTAGTGGGGGGGTCCATTCACCCCTCCACTTT. J is TRBJ1-6 and V is TRBV28; the D gene is possibly TRBD1 (5 bases). Germline V gene sequence: CDR1 MDHEN, CDR2 SYDVKM. V was pared by 3 bases and J by 8 bases, with 14 bases between. The CDR3 covers 15 residues.

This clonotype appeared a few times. The CDR3 sequence: CASSERGQGTEAFF. In DNA, the CDR3 is TGTGCCAGCAGTGAAAGGGGGCAAGGTACTGAAGCTTTCTTT. This rearrangement joins TRBV25-1 to TRBJ1-1; 7 nucleotides line up with TRBD1. Germline CDR1 is MGHDK and CDR2 is SYGVNS. Trimming cost V 2 bases and J 5 bases; bases outside gene matches: 5. CDR3 length: 14 residues. The full variable domain, rest sourced from reference TRBV25-1 and TRBJ1-1, is EADIYQTPRYLVIGTGKKITLECSQTMGHDKMYWYQQDPGMELHLIHYSYGVNSTEKGDLSSESTVSRIRTEHFPLTLESARPSHTSQYLCASSERGQGTEAFFGQGTRLTVV.

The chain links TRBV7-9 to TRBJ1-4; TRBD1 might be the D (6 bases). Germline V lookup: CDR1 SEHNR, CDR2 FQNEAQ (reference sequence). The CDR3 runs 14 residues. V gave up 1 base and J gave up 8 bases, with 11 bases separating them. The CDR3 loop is CASSLGGGGEKLFF. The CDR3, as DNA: TGTGCCAGCAGCTTAGGAGGGGGAGGCGAAAAACTGTTTTTT.

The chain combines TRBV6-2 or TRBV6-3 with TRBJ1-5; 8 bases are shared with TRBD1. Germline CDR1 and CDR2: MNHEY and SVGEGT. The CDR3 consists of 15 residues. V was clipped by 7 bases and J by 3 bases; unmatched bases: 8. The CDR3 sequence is CASTLQGAFNQPQHF. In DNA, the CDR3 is TGTGCCAGCACCCTTCAGGGGGCCTTCAATCAGCCCCAGCATTTT.

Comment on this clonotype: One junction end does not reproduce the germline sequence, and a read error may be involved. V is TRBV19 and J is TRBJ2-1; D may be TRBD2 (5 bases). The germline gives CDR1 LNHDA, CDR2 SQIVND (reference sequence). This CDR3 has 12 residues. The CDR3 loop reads CASSTSGDEQFF. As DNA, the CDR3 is TGTGCCAGTAGCACCTCCGGGGATGAACAGTTCTTC.

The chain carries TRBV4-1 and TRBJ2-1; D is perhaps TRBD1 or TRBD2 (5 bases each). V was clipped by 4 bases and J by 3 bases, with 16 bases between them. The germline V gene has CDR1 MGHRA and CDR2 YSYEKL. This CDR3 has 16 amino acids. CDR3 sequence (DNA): TGCGCCAGCAGCCCGAGGGACGGTGGGCTCTACAATGAGCAGTTCTTC. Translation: CASSPRDGGLYNEQFF.

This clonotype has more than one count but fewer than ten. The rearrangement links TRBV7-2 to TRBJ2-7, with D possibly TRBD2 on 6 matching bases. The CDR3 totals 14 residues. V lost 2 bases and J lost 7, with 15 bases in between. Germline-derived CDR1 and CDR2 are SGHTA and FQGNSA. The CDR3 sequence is CASSLSPGRGEQYF. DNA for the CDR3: TGTGCCAGCAGCTTATCGCCCGGCCGGGGGGAGCAGTACTTC.

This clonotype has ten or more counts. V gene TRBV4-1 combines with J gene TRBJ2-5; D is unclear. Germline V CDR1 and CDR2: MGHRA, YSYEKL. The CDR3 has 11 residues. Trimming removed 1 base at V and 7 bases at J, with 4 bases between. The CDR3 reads CASSQVGTQYF. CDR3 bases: TGCGCCAGCAGCCAAGTCGGGACCCAGTACTTC.

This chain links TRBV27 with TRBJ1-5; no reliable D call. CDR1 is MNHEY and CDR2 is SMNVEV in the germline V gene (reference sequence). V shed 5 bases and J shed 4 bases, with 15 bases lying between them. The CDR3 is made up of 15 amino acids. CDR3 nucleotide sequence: TGTGCCAGCAGTCCGATGTGGGGTCGAAATCAGCCCCAGCATTTT. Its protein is CASSPMWGRNQPQHF.

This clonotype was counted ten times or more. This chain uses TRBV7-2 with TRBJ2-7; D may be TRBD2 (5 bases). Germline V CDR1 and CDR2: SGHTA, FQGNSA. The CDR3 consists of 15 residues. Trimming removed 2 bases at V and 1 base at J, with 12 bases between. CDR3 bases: TGTGCCAGCAGCTTAACCCAAACGGGGTCCTACGAGCAGTACTTC. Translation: CASSLTQTGSYEQYF.

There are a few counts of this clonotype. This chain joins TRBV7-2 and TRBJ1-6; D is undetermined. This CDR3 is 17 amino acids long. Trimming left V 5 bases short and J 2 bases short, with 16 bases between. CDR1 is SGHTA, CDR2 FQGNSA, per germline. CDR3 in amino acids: CASSPHPGLPYNSPLHF. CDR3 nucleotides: TGTGCCAGCAGCCCTCATCCAGGACTACCCTATAATTCACCCCTCCACTTT.

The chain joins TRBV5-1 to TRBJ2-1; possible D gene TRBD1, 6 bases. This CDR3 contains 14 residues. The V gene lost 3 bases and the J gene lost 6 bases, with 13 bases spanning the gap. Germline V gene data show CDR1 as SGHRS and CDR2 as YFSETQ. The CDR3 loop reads CASSWPTGFNEQFF. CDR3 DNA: TGCGCCAGCAGCTGGCCGACAGGATTCAATGAGCAGTTCTTC.

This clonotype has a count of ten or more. Here the CDR3 DNA reads TGTGCCAGCAGTGAATTAGATCCCGGGGAGCTGTTTTTT. Protein product: CASSELDPGELFF. The chain carries TRBV2 and TRBJ2-2; no clear D gene. There are 13 residues in the CDR3. Germline V gene sequence: CDR1 SNHLY, CDR2 FYNNEI. Trimming cost V 2 bases and J 6 bases, with 7 bases left between them.

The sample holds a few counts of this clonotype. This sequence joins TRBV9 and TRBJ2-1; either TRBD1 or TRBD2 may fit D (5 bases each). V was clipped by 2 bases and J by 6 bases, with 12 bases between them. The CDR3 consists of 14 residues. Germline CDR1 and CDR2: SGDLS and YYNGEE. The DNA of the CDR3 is TGTGCCAGCAGCGTCGCCGGGACGCTCAATGAGCAGTTCTTC. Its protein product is CASSVAGTLNEQFF.